Following are 14 T cell receptor beta chains from one sample sequenced in a study of CD8 T cells in ankylosing spondylitis. TCRdb reprocessed the 5' RACE reads with MiXCR, giving one entry per CDR3 protein. The sample includes about 360,000 distinct CDR3 sequences, roughly 20% of them seen just once. The sequenced sample was blood, either unsorted or a sorted T cell fraction (not recorded which). All receptors derive from a male donor with ankylosing spondylitis or in good health (not recorded which).

The chain has TRBV20-1 and TRBJ2-1, with D hard to call. The V gene lost 4 bases and the J gene lost 1 base, with 11 bases spanning the gap. Per the germline V gene, CDR1 is DFQATT and CDR2 is SNEGSKA (reference sequence). The CDR3 is 14 residues long. DNA of the CDR3: TGCAGTGCTAACAACTATAGTTCCTACAATGAGCAGTTCTTC. Translated, it gives CSANNYSSYNEQFF.

This clonotype appeared a few times. V is TRBV7-9 and J is TRBJ2-1; D remains ambiguous. Germline lookup yields CDR1 SEHNR and CDR2 FQNEAQ (reference sequence). The V end was cut by 0 bases, the J end by 8 bases, with 11 bases between. The CDR3 length is 14 residues. CDR3 sequence (DNA): TGTGCCAGCAGCTTAGCGCTGGGCCTCCATGAGCAGTTCTTC. This encodes CASSLALGLHEQFF.

About this clonotype: A much larger clone differs by one base, so this may be a read error. The V gene is TRBV14, the J gene TRBJ2-3; D not resolved. Germline CDR1 SGHDN, CDR2 FVKESK. This CDR3 region has 12 residues. V gave up 4 bases and J gave up 2 bases, with 4 bases separating them. This chain's CDR3 is CASSPHTDTQYF. CDR3 DNA: TGTGCCAGCAGCCCTCACACAGATACGCAGTATTTT.

This clonotype was observed many times. The chain combines TRBV20-1 with TRBJ1-2, with D possibly matching TRBD1 (5 bases). V shed 0 bases and J shed 7 bases, with 9 bases lying between them. The germline V gene has CDR1 DFQATT and CDR2 SNEGSKA (reference sequence). The CDR3 sequence is 12 residues long. The CDR3 sequence is CSARDEGSGYTF. CDR3 DNA: TGCAGTGCTAGAGATGAGGGGAGTGGCTACACCTTC.

This clonotype was observed a few times. The chain carries TRBV27 and TRBJ2-5; D might be TRBD2 (6 bases). V was shortened by 6 bases and J by 1 base, with 12 bases between the two germline ends. CDR3 length: 14 residues. Germline CDR1 and CDR2: MNHEY and SMNVEV (reference sequence). CDR3 sequence (DNA): TGTGCCAGCAGCCGACTAGAGGCCCAAGAGACCCAGTACTTC. Encoded protein: CASSRLEAQETQYF.

For the CDR3, the DNA is TGTGCCAGCAGCTTTCCACGGGGCATGAACACTGAAGCTTTCTTT. Translating gives CASSFPRGMNTEAFF. The rearrangement links TRBV5-6 to TRBJ1-1, with a tentative D call TRBD1 (5 bases). This CDR3 has 15 amino acids. V dropped 2 bases and J dropped 0 bases, with 11 bases sitting between them. Germline lookup yields CDR1 SGHDT and CDR2 YYEEEE.

This clonotype was observed at least ten times. The V and J genes are TRBV12-3 or TRBV12-4 and TRBJ2-3, with 9 positions matching TRBD2. The CDR3 length is 16 residues. Trimming removed 10 bases from V and 0 bases from J; junction bases left unmatched: 11. The CDR3, as DNA: TGTGCCACCAGCCTAGCGGGATATGCTAGCACAGATACGCAGTATTTT. Translation: CATSLAGYASTDTQYF.

This chain joins TRBV12-3 or TRBV12-4 and TRBJ2-1, with D uncertain. The CDR3 runs to 13 residues. V dropped 3 bases and J dropped 3 bases, with 6 bases sitting between them. CDR3 loop: CASSFVDYNEQFF. Written as DNA, the CDR3 is TGTGCCAGCAGTTTTGTCGACTACAATGAGCAGTTCTTC.

The chain uses TRBV12-3 or TRBV12-4 and TRBJ2-1; tentatively, D is TRBD2 (6 bases). V lost 6 bases, J lost 12 bases, and 18 bases lay in between. This CDR3 is built from 13 residues. CDR3 nucleotide sequence: TGTGCCAGCAGACCTTATAGCGGTCCTGGGCAGTTCTTC. Translated, it gives CASRPYSGPGQFF.

The table lists this clonotype with a few counts. This rearrangement joins TRBV27 to TRBJ2-7; 8 bases are a match to TRBD1. The germline V gene has CDR1 MNHEY and CDR2 SMNVEV (reference sequence). This CDR3 has 13 residues. V lost 4 bases and J lost 3; bases outside the gene matches: 2. CDR3 sequence: CASSYRGFYEQYF. CDR3 in DNA: TGTGCCAGCAGTTACAGGGGGTTCTACGAGCAGTACTTC.

V and J are TRBV29-1 and TRBJ2-1; the D is unclear. CDR1 and CDR2 from the germline V gene are SQVTM and ANQGSEA. The V end was cut by 6 bases, the J end by 8 bases, with 11 bases between. This CDR3 region has 11 residues. This CDR3 is CSVAEPDEQFF. The CDR3 DNA is TGCAGCGTCGCTGAACCGGATGAGCAGTTCTTC.

This chain links TRBV4-1 with TRBJ2-3, with D unclear. The CDR3 spans 14 residues. Between the trimmed V and J ends, which lost 1 base and 6 bases, there was a span of 11 bases. The germline CDR1 and CDR2 sequences are MGHRA and YSYEKL. The CDR3 spells CASSQVSASDTQYF. As DNA, the CDR3 is TGCGCCAGCAGCCAAGTTTCAGCTTCGGATACGCAGTATTTT.

The chain employs TRBV6-1 and TRBJ2-5; D unresolved. V lost 5 bases and J lost 3, with 10 bases in between. The CDR3 sequence is 13 residues long. From germline, CDR1 is MNHNS and CDR2 SASEGT. CDR3 sequence (DNA): TGTGCCAGCAGTCTTAACAGAGAAGAGACCCAGTACTTC. This sequence encodes CASSLNREETQYF.

This clonotype has a handful of counts. DNA for the CDR3: TGTGCCAGCAGTTTGAGGGTTAATGAGCAGTTCTTC. Encoded protein: CASSLRVNEQFF. The chain joins TRBV12-3 or TRBV12-4 to TRBJ2-1, with D perhaps matching TRBD2 (5 bases). This CDR3 has 12 amino acids. V dropped 3 bases and J dropped 7 bases, with 7 bases sitting between them.